This T cell receptor beta chain was sequenced for a study of Ad26.COV2.S vaccination and SARS-CoV-2 variants. CDR1 is MGHRA and CDR2 is YSYEKL in the germline V gene. The CDR3 runs to 17 residues. V lost 3 bases to trimming and J lost 0 bases, with 15 bases between them. TCRdb's table, derived via immunoSEQ multiplex PCR, lists solely in-frame clones and lacks some. The profile shows roughly 92,000 clones, around 82% of them singletons. J is TRBJ2-1 and V is TRBV4-1; D remains ambiguous. This material consisted of peripheral blood, taken after recovery from COVID-19. The sequence was collected from a human donor who had recovered from COVID-19. CDR3 sequence reads: CASSHEGSWSSYNEQFF. DNA for the CDR3: TGCGCCAGCAGCCACGAAGGCTCCTGGAGCTCCTACAATGAGCAGTTCTTC.